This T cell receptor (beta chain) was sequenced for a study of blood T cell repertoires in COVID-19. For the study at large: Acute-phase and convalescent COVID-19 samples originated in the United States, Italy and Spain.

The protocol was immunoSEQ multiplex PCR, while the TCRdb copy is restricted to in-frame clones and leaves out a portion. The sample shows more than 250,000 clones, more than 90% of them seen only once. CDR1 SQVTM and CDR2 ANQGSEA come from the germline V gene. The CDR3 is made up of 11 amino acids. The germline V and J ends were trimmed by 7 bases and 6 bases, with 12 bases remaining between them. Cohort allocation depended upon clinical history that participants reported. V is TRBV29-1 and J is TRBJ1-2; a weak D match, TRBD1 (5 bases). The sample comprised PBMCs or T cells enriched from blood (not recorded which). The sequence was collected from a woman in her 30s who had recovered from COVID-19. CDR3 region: CSAGARDGYTF. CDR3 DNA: TGCAGCGCTGGGGCCAGGGATGGCTACACCTTC.